Sequencing of this TCR beta chain was carried out in a study of early T cells in non-severe SARS-CoV-2 infection. Turning to the study itself: The chains were unpaired, and the sequenced material was bulk RNA from unsorted whole blood. Findings and caveats of the study: Anti-spike CD8 responses were favored by VDJdb matching, which missed private and CD4 specificities.

This clonotype was recorded at least ten times. Its specificity is not known. Each single cDNA molecule received a unique molecular identifier. One entry per CDR3 protein, called by TCRdb with MiXCR from the 5' RACE reads. Of about 48,000 distinct CDR3 sequences in the sample, about 9.2% were seen once. Germline V CDR1 and CDR2: KGHSH, LQKENI. This CDR3 has 13 residues. Trimming shortened V by 6 bases and J by 8 bases, and 14 bases separated the two germline ends. Sequenced input: whole blood. V gene TRBV18 combines with J gene TRBJ2-1, with D possibly TRBD2 on 5 matching bases. This sequence was found in an adult who was a healthcare worker with PCR-confirmed SARS-CoV-2 infection or an uninfected control (not recorded which). The CDR3 DNA is TGTGCCAGCTCGACGAGGGCCACGGATGAGCAGTTCTTC. Protein sequence: CASSTRATDEQFF.